Shown below are 21 T cell receptor beta chains from a single sample sequenced in a study of cytomegalovirus exposure and HLA in healthy donors. Clones were read by immunoSEQ multiplex PCR, and TCRdb kept only the in-frame ones, dropping some. The repertoire holds a few hundred thousand clones, about nine tenths seen once, with about 0.91% in the top ten. Material for sequencing was PBMCs. The receptor source for this set is a woman aged 18-35 years in good health and CMV-seronegative.

The V and J genes are TRBV15 and TRBJ2-3; D not resolved. The V gene lost 1 base and the J gene lost 5 bases, with 10 bases spanning the gap. This CDR3 is 14 amino acids long. Looked up from germline, CDR1 is LNHNV and CDR2 is YYDKDF (reference sequence). CDR3 residues: CATSRVGTGDTQYF. The CDR3, as DNA: TGTGCCACCAGCAGAGTGGGTACGGGAGATACGCAGTATTTT.

The chain couples TRBV5-1 to TRBJ2-3; 7 positions agree with TRBD1. The germline gives CDR1 SGHRS, CDR2 YFSETQ. The CDR3 contains 15 residues. The ends lost 2 bases at V and 0 bases at J; junction bases unmatched: 3. CDR3 sequence (DNA): TGCGCCAGCAGCTTACAGGGACAGAGCACAGATACGCAGTATTTT. Translating gives CASSLQGQSTDTQYF.

The chain is built from TRBV27 and TRBJ2-3; the D is unclear. Per germline, CDR1 MNHEY and CDR2 SMNVEV (reference sequence). With 2 bases removed from V and 0 bases from J, the gap between germline ends came to 21 bases. This CDR3 contains 19 residues. CDR3 loop: CASSLKSGEWYRSTDTQYF. DNA of the CDR3: TGTGCCAGCAGTTTAAAATCCGGAGAGTGGTACCGTAGCACAGATACGCAGTATTTT.

The rearrangement joins TRBV27 to TRBJ2-2; D gene ambiguous. V lost 7 bases, J lost 1 base, and 7 bases lay in between. Germline CDR1 and CDR2: MNHEY and SMNVEV (reference sequence). The CDR3 spans 13 residues. CDR3 in amino acids: CASTHKNTGELFF. Here the CDR3 DNA reads TGTGCCAGCACCCACAAGAACACCGGGGAGCTGTTTTTT.

V is TRBV2 and J is TRBJ2-2; 11 positions agree with TRBD2. This CDR3 is 15 amino acids long. The junction had 7 bases not matched to a gene; V was cut back by 6 bases and J by 7 bases. The germline CDR1 and CDR2 sequences are SNHLY and FYNNEI. The CDR3 region is CASSNSGREGGELFF. In nucleotides, the CDR3 is TGTGCCAGCAGCAATAGCGGGAGGGAAGGCGGGGAGCTGTTTTTT. The full variable domain, in which reference TRBV2 and TRBJ2-2 provide the parts outside the CDR3, is EPEVTQTPSHQVTQMGQEVILRCVPISNHLYFYWYRQILGQKVEFLVSFYNNEISEKSEIFDDQFSVERPDGSNFTLKIRSTKLEDSAMYFCASSNSGREGGELFFGEGSRLTVL.

The chain uses TRBV2 and TRBJ2-5; tentatively, D is TRBD2 (5 bases). This CDR3 is 14 amino acids long. CDR1 and CDR2 from the germline V gene are SNHLY and FYNNEI. The V end was cut by 5 bases, the J end by 0 bases, with 10 bases between. The CDR3 here is CASSPMDYQETQYF. The CDR3 DNA follows: TGTGCCAGCAGTCCCATGGACTACCAAGAGACCCAGTACTTC. The whole variable domain, remainder taken from reference TRBV2 and TRBJ2-5, is EPEVTQTPSHQVTQMGQEVILRCVPISNHLYFYWYRQILGQKVEFLVSFYNNEISEKSEIFDDQFSVERPDGSNFTLKIRSTKLEDSAMYFCASSPMDYQETQYFGPGTRLLVL.

In the case of this clone: This CDR3 is also generated by other DNA sequences in the sample. This chain uses TRBV19 with TRBJ2-1; D gene unclear. This CDR3 has 13 amino acids. Germline V gene sequence: CDR1 LNHDA, CDR2 SQIVND (reference sequence). V dropped 0 bases and J dropped 6 bases, with 6 bases sitting between them. CDR3 residues: CASSIDRGNEQFF. CDR3 DNA: TGTGCCAGTAGTATAGATAGAGGCAATGAGCAGTTCTTC. The entire variable domain, with the rest obtained from reference TRBV19 and TRBJ2-1, is as follows: DGGITQSPKYLFRKEGQNVTLSCEQNLNHDAMYWYRQDPGQGLRLIYYSQIVNDFQKGDIAEGYSVSREKKESFPLTVTSAQKNPTAFYLCASSIDRGNEQFFGPGTRLTVL.

The chain joins TRBV5-4 to TRBJ2-3; 7 nucleotides align to TRBD1. The CDR3 has 15 amino acids. Trimming at V came to 4 bases and at J to 4 bases, leaving 9 bases not matched to a gene. Germline assignment: CDR1 SGHNT and CDR2 YYREEE (reference sequence). DNA of the CDR3: TGTGCCAGCAGCGGGGGACAGACCTCCGCAGATACGCAGTATTTT. Its translation is CASSGGQTSADTQYF.

This chain connects TRBV6-5 to TRBJ1-1; TRBD1 matches at 11 bases. The length of the CDR3 is 14 residues. With V trimmed by 5 bases and J by 5 bases, 4 bases remained unmatched. Per the germline V gene, CDR1 is MNHEY and CDR2 is SVGAGI. The CDR3 nucleotides are TGTGCCAGCAGTCGGACAGGGGGCGTGACTGAAGCTTTCTTT. Translated: CASSRTGGVTEAFF.

The CDR3 is CSASYGYEQYF. Here the CDR3 DNA reads TGCAGTGCTAGCTATGGTTACGAGCAGTACTTC. V gene TRBV20-1 combines with J gene TRBJ2-7, with D unclear. Germline V CDR1 and CDR2: DFQATT, SNEGSKA (reference sequence). Trimming removed 3 bases at V and 4 bases at J, with 7 bases between. The CDR3 has 11 amino acids.

This clone was seen only once. The chain recombines TRBV5-4 with TRBJ2-7; D might be TRBD2 (6 bases). Deletions cut 0 bases from V and 3 bases from J, with 13 bases between. Germline V CDR1 and CDR2: SGHNT, YYREEE (reference sequence). This CDR3 contains 15 residues. CDR3 loop: CASSLVDGSRYEQYF. CDR3 nucleotide sequence: TGTGCCAGCAGCTTGGTTGACGGGAGTCGCTACGAGCAGTACTTC.

The CDR3 DNA follows: TGTGCCAGCAGTTTGGGGGACAGCACCTACAATGAGCAGTTCTTC. Its protein is CASSLGDSTYNEQFF. The gene calls are TRBV28 and TRBJ2-1; 7 nucleotides agree with TRBD1. The V gene's germline CDR1 is MDHEN and CDR2 SYDVKM. V was pared by 3 bases and J by 2 bases, with 4 bases of the junction left unmatched. The CDR3 totals 15 residues.

This clone was seen just once. V gene TRBV25-1 combines with J gene TRBJ1-2, with a tentative D call TRBD1 (6 bases). From germline, CDR1 is MGHDK and CDR2 SYGVNS. The CDR3 loop spans 15 amino acids. V lost 3 bases to trimming and J lost 3 bases, with 14 bases between them. The CDR3: CASSDLRGGDYGYTF. The CDR3 nucleotides read TGTGCCAGCAGTGACCTAAGGGGGGGCGACTATGGCTACACCTTC.

The V gene is TRBV7-9, the J gene TRBJ2-2; 13 bases line up with TRBD2. CDR1 is SEHNR, CDR2 FQNEAQ, per germline (reference sequence). The CDR3 is 19 residues long. With V trimmed by 6 bases and J by 1 base, 11 bases remained unmatched. The CDR3 DNA reads as TGTGCCAGCAGACGCTCCCGAACTAGCGGGAGGGGGAACACCGGGGAGCTGTTTTTT. Its translation is CASRRSRTSGRGNTGELFF.

V usage is TRBV9 and J usage is TRBJ2-6; 9 bases are a match to TRBD1. The CDR3 is made up of 17 amino acids. The germline V gene encodes CDR1 SGDLS and CDR2 YYNGEE. V was clipped by 0 bases and J by 2 bases; unmatched bases: 3. CDR3 sequence (DNA): TGTGCCAGCAGCGTAGAACAGGGGGCAACTGGGGCCAACGTCCTGACTTTC. This gives the protein CASSVEQGATGANVLTF. Filled out from reference TRBV9 and TRBJ2-6, the complete variable domain reads DSGVTQTPKHLITATGQRVTLRCSPRSGDLSVYWYQQSLDQGLQFLIQYYNGEERAKGNILERFSAQQFPDLHSELNLSSLELGDSALYFCASSVEQGATGANVLTFGAGSRLTVL.

The chain recombines TRBV11-2 with TRBJ2-1, with 12 bases that match TRBD2. The ends lost 5 bases at V and 8 bases at J; junction bases unmatched: 7. The V gene's germline CDR1 is SGHAT and CDR2 FQNNGV. There are 15 residues in the CDR3. CDR3 nucleotides: TGTGCCAGCAGCCGACTAGCGGGAGCTCCAGATGAGCAGTTCTTC. Translated, it gives CASSRLAGAPDEQFF.

This chain links TRBV27 with TRBJ2-2; possible D gene TRBD1, 6 bases. The CDR3 has 17 amino acids. V shed 4 bases and J shed 3 bases, with 18 bases lying between them. Germline CDR1 and CDR2: MNHEY and SMNVEV (reference sequence). CDR3 amino acids: CASSSAPRQDYTGELFF. In DNA form, the CDR3 reads TGTGCCAGCAGTTCAGCCCCCCGACAGGACTACACCGGGGAGCTGTTTTTT.

This rearrangement joins TRBV11-2 to TRBJ1-4, with D perhaps matching TRBD1 (5 bases). Germline loops: CDR1 SGHAT, CDR2 FQNNGV. The CDR3 has 16 residues. V was pared by 5 bases and J by 6 bases, with 19 bases between. The CDR3 DNA reads as TGTGCCAGCAGCCCAATAACAGGAACCACTGATGAAAAACTGTTTTTT. This sequence encodes CASSPITGTTDEKLFF.

A single count supports this clone. V usage is TRBV6-1 and J usage is TRBJ1-2; no clear D. V was cut by 5 bases and J by 2 bases, with 12 bases left in between. The CDR3 extends over 14 amino acids. Germline V gives CDR1 MNHNS, CDR2 SASEGT. The CDR3 nucleotides read TGTGCCAGCAGTCCTACCCAGGCCAACTATGGCTACACCTTC. This translates into CASSPTQANYGYTF.

The rearrangement joins TRBV18 to TRBJ2-1; TRBD2 aligns across 11 bases. Germline trimming cut 5 bases from V and 4 bases from J; bases unmatched to any gene: 4. There are 15 residues in the CDR3. Germline CDR1 reads KGHSH; CDR2 reads LQKENI. The DNA of the CDR3 is TGTGCCAGCTCAGGCAGACTAGCGGGATACAATGAGCAGTTCTTC. This codes for CASSGRLAGYNEQFF.

This chain uses TRBV5-1 with TRBJ2-7, with TRBD1 matching 7 bases. V trimming: 4 bases; J trimming: 5 bases; junction bases outside the gene matches: 6. Germline CDR1 SGHRS, CDR2 YFSETQ. The CDR3 runs 13 residues. CDR3 nucleotide sequence: TGCGCCAGCAGCCAACAGGGGTTCAACGAGCAGTACTTC. It codes for CASSQQGFNEQYF.